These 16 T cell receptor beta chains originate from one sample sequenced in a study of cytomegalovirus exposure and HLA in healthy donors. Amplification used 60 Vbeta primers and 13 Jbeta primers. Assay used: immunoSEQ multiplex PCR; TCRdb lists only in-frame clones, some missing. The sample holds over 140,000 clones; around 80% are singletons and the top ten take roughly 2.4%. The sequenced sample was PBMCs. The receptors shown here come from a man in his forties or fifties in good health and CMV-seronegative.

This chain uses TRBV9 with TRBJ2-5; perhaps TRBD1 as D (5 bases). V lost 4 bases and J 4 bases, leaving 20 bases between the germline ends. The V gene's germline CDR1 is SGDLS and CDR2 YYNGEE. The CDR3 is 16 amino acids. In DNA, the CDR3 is TGTGCCAGCAGCCCATCCTGGGGCACCACCCCAGAGACCCAGTACTTC. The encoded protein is CASSPSWGTTPETQYF. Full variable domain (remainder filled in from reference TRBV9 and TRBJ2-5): DSGVTQTPKHLITATGQRVTLRCSPRSGDLSVYWYQQSLDQGLQFLIQYYNGEERAKGNILERFSAQQFPDLHSELNLSSLELGDSALYFCASSPSWGTTPETQYFGPGTRLLVL.

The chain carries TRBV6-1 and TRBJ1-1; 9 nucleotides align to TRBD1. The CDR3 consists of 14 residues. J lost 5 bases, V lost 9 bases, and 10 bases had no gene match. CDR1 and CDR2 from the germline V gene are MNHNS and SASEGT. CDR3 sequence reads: CASWRTGVNTEAFF. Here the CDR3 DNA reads TGTGCCAGTTGGAGGACAGGGGTTAATACTGAAGCTTTCTTT.

The CDR3 nucleotides are TGTGCCATCAGTGGGGGACAGGAGGGGAGCACAGATACGCAGTATTTT. The encoded protein is CAISGGQEGSTDTQYF. V and J are TRBV10-3 and TRBJ2-3; TRBD1 matches 8 bases. With V trimmed by 4 bases and J by 0 bases, 6 bases remained unmatched. Per germline, CDR1 ENHRY and CDR2 SYGVKD. The CDR3 consists of 16 residues.

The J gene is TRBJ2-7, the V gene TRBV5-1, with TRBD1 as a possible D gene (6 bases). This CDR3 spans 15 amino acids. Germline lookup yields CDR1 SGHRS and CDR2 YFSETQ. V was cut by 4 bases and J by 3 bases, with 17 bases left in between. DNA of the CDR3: TGCGCCAGCAGCGCACTCAGGGGAACCATCTACGAGCAGTACTTC. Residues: CASSALRGTIYEQYF.

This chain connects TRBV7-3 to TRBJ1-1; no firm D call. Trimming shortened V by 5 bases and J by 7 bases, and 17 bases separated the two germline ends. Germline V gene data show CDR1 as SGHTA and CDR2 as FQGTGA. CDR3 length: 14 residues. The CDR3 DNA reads TGTGCCAGCAGCCCTCTACCCGGAGTCAATGAAGCTTTCTTT. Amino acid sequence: CASSPLPGVNEAFF. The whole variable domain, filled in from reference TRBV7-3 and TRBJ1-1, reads GAGVSQTPSNKVTEKGKYVELRCDPISGHTALYWYRQSLGQGPEFLIYFQGTGAADDSGLPNDRFFAVRPEGSVSTLKIQRTERGDSAVYLCASSPLPGVNEAFFGQGTRLTVV.

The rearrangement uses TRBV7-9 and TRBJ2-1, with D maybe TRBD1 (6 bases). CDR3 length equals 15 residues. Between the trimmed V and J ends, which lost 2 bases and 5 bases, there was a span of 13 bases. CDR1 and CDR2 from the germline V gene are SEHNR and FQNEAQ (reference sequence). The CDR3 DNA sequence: TGTGCCAGCAGCTTAACAGGGATTTATAACAATGAGCAGTTCTTC. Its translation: CASSLTGIYNNEQFF.

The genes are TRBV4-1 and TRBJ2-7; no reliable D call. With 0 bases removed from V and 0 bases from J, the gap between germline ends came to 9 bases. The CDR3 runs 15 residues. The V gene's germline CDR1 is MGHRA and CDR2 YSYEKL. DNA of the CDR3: TGCGCCAGCAGCCAAGAACTTGGGCTCTCCTACGAGCAGTACTTC. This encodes CASSQELGLSYEQYF.

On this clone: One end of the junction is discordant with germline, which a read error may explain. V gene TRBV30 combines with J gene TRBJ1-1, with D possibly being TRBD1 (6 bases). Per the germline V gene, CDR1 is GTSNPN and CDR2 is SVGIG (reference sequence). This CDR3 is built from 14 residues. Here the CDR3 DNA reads TGTGCCTGGAGTTTAAGGGGGTCGCTACCCGTGGTTATCTTT. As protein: CAWSLRGSLPVVIF.

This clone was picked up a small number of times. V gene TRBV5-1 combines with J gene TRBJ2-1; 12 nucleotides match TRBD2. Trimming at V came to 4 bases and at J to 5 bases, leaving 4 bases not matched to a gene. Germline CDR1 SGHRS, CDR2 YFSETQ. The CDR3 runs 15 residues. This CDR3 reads CASSLGLAGNNEQFF. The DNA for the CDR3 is TGCGCCAGCAGCCTGGGACTAGCGGGCAACAATGAGCAGTTCTTC.

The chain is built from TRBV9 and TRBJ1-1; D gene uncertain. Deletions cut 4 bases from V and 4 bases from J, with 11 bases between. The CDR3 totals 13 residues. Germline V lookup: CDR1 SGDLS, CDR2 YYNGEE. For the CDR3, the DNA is TGTGCCAGCAGCTCGATAGCTGGCACTGAAGCTTTCTTT. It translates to CASSSIAGTEAFF.

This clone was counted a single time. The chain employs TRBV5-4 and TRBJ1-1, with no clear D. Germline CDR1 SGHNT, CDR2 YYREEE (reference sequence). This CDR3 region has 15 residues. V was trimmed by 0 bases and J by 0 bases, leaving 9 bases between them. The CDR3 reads CASSLVPSLNTEAFF. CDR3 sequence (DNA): TGTGCCAGCAGCTTGGTCCCCAGTTTGAACACTGAAGCTTTCTTT.

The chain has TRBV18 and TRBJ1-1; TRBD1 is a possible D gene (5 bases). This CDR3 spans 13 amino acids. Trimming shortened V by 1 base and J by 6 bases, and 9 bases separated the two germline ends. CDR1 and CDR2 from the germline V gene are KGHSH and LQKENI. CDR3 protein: CASSPLLGPEAFF. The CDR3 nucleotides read TGTGCCAGCTCACCACTATTGGGGCCTGAAGCTTTCTTT.

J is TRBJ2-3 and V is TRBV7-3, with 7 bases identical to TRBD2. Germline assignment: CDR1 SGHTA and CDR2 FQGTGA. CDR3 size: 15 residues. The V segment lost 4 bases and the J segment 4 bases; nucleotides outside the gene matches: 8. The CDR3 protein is CASSSGTIGADTQYF. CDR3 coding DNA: TGTGCCAGCAGCTCCGGGACTATCGGGGCAGATACGCAGTATTTT.

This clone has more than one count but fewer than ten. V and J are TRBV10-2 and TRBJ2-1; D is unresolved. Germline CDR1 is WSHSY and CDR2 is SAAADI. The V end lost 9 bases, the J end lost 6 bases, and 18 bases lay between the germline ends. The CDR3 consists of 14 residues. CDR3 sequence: CASGAGSFANEQFF. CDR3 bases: TGCGCCAGTGGAGCCGGGTCCTTCGCCAATGAGCAGTTCTTC.

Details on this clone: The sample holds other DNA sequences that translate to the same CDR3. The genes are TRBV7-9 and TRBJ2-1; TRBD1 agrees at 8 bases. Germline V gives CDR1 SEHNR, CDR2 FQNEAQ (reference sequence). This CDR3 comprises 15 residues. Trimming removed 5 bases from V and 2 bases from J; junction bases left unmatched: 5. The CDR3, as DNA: TGTGCCAGCAGCCACCGGGACAGGCCCTACAATGAGCAGTTCTTC. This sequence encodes CASSHRDRPYNEQFF.

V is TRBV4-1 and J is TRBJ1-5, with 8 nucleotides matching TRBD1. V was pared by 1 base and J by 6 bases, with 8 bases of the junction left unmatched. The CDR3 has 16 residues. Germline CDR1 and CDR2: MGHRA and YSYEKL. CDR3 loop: CASSQVLSRGPQPQHF. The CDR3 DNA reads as TGCGCCAGCAGCCAAGTCTTAAGCAGGGGGCCTCAGCCCCAGCATTTT.